A single sample gave rise to the 3 T cell receptor beta chains below, sequenced in a study of Graves' ophthalmopathy and Graves' hyperthyroidism (dated by TCRdb to between 2017 and 2018). TCRdb records Illumina HiSeq 2000 as the sequencer. For repertoire sequencing, the TCR beta CDR3 regions were amplified from RNA transcripts. The first round of RT-PCR was done with HTBI primers and the Qiagen OneStep RT-PCR kit, and was followed by a second round of multiplex PCR, then size selection and purification. TCRdb's own reprocessing of the public reads used fastp at Q25 and MiXCR and kept productive beta chains. Identical CDR3 proteins give one entry, which carries the most common genes and DNA. The sample records hundreds of thousands of distinct CDR3 sequences, 22% of which are singletons. The top ten clones comprise more than 5.5% of the sample. The sequenced material came from peripheral blood. All receptors derive from a woman aged 18-29 years with stable Graves' hyperthyroidism. Some clones in this sample may be carry-over from other donors' samples. Donor details come from another sample of the same person, matched by shared clones.

This clonotype was picked up a small number of times. Just one base apart from a much larger clone, this may be a read error. As the CDR3 is not closed by the conserved phenylalanine or tryptophan, this likely results from a read error. The V call is TRBV3-1, the J call TRBJ1-2, with D uncertain. With 1 base removed from V and 6 bases from J, the gap between germline ends came to 6 bases. The CDR3 loop spans 12 amino acids. CDR1 is LGHDT, CDR2 YNNKEL, per germline (reference sequence). The CDR3 spells CASSQGPNGYTL. The CDR3 nucleotides read TGTGCCAGCAGCCAAGGACCAAATGGCTACACCCTC.

The chain links TRBV12-3 or TRBV12-4 to TRBJ2-5, with D perhaps matching TRBD2 (6 bases). This CDR3 is 15 amino acids long. Deletions cut 5 bases from V and 0 bases from J, with 13 bases between. CDR3 DNA: TGTGCCAGCAGTGCCATAGCGGTTTACCAAGAGACCCAGTACTTC. Residues: CASSAIAVYQETQYF.

This clonotype was found many times. This chain links TRBV9 with TRBJ2-5, with a weak D call TRBD1 (6 bases). The CDR3 length is 14 residues. Looked up from germline, CDR1 is SGDLS and CDR2 is YYNGEE. V gave up 5 bases and J gave up 4 bases, with 15 bases separating them. CDR3 sequence reads: CASSPPGHGETQYF. CDR3 DNA: TGTGCCAGCAGTCCACCGGGACATGGAGAGACCCAGTACTTC.